This note documents a single T cell receptor beta chain sequence. Its cognate antigen is unknown. This CDR3 is 17 amino acids long. Trimming removed 2 bases from V and 6 bases from J; junction bases left unmatched: 6. Germline values: CDR1 SGHTA, CDR2 FQGTGA. This record belongs to a study of T-cell memory formation after mild COVID-19. Across the study: The study found TCR clusters largely donor specific. Study-wide points: Memory sampled before infection contained some responding clones, suggesting cross-reactive memory joined. Clones which contracted sat mainly in CM and EM if CD4+, and in EMRA if CD8+.

One entry per CDR3 protein results from TCRdb running MiXCR on the 5' RACE reads. The sample contains about 400,000 distinct CDR3 sequences, about 22% of which appear only once. The chain employs TRBV7-3 and TRBJ2-1; 14 nucleotides agree with TRBD2. Sequencing was performed on PBMCs or a T cell subset sorted from them (not recorded which). This sequence was found in an adult woman who had mild COVID-19 (a few samples of this study predate the infection). Cell type and time point are not known. CDR3 sequence: CASSLHPGTSGGNEQFF. The CDR3 bases are TGTGCCAGCAGCTTACATCCCGGGACTAGCGGGGGCAATGAGCAGTTCTTC.